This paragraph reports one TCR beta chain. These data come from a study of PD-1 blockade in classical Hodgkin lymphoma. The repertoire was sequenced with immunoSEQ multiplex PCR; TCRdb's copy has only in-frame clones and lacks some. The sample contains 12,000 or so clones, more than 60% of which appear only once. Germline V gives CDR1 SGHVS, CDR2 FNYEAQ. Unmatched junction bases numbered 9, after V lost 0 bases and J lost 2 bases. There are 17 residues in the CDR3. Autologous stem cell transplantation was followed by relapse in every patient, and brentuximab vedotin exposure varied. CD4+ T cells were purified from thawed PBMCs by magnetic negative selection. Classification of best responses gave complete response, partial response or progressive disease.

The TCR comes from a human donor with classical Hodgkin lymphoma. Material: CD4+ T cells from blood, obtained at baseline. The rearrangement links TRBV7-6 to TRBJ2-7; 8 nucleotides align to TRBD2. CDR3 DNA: TGTGCCAGCAGCTTAGCCAGCGGGGGCTCTATAACCTACGAGCAGTACTTC. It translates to CASSLASGGSITYEQYF.